The clone carrying this TCR beta chain was counted between two and nine times. All donors comprised healthy Caucasians. A universal primer site was created by template switching, with the cDNA bearing unique molecular identifiers. From the 5' RACE reads, TCRdb called clonotypes with MiXCR, one entry per CDR3 protein. The profile covers about 810,000 distinct CDR3 sequences, with more than 9% appearing a single time and 1.5% to 2% taken by the ten largest. The data originate from a study of identical twins. This same sample was also taken into another study, of yellow fever vaccine responses in identical twins.

The sample consisted of PBMCs. The receptor was isolated from a woman under 30 in good health.

The CDR3 nucleotides read TGTGCCAGCAGCTTAGGGGTGCAGAACACTGAAGCTTTCTTT. It encodes CASSLGVQNTEAFF. The chain links TRBV11-2 to TRBJ1-1; D uncertain. The V and J ends lost 1 base and 1 base respectively, with 7 bases between them. This CDR3 is 14 amino acids long. Germline CDR1 is SGHAT and CDR2 is FQNNGV.